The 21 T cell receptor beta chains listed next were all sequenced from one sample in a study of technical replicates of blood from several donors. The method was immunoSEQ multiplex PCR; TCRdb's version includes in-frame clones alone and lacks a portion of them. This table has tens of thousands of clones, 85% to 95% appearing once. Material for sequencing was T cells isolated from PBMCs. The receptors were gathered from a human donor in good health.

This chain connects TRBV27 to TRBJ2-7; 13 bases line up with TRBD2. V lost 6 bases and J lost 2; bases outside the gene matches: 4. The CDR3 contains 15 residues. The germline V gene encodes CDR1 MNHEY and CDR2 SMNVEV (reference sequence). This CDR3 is CASSLTSGRTYEQYF. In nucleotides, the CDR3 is TGTGCCAGCAGCTTGACTAGCGGGAGGACCTACGAGCAGTACTTC.

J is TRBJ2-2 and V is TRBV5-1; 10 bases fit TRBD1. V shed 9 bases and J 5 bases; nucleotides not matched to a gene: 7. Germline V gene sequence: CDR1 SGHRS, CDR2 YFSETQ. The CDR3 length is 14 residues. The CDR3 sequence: CAIRGQGETGELFF. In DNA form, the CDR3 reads TGCGCCATCCGAGGACAGGGGGAGACCGGGGAGCTGTTTTTT.

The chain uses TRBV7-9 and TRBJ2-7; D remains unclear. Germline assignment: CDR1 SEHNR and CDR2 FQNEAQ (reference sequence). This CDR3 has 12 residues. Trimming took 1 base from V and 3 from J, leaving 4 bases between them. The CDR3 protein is CASSLGDYEQYF. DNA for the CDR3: TGTGCCAGCAGCTTAGGCGACTACGAGCAGTACTTC.

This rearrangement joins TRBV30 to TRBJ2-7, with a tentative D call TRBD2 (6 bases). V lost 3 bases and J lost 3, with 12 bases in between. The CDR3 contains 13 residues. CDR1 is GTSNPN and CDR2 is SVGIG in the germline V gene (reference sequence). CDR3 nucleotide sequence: TGTGCCTGGAGGGAGGGGCTTCGCTACGAGCAGTACTTC. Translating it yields CAWREGLRYEQYF. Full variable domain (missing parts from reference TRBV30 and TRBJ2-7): SQTIHQWPATLVQPVGSPLSLECTVEGTSNPNLYWYRQAAGRGLQLLFYSVGIGQISSEVPQNLSASRPQDRQFILSSKKLLLSDSGFYLCAWREGLRYEQYFGPGTRLTVT.

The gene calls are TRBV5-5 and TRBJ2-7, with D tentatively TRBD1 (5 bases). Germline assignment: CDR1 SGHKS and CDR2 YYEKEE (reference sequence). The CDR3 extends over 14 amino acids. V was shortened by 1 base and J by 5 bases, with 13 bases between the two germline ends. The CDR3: CASSLKAGPHEQYF. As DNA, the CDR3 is TGTGCCAGCAGCTTGAAAGCAGGGCCCCACGAGCAGTACTTC.

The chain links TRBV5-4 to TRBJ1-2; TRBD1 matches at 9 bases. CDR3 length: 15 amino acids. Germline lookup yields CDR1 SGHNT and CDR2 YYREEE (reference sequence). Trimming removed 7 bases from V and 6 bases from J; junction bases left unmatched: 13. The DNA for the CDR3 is TGTGCCAGCCCTTCCTTCCCGGGACAGGGCCATGGCTACACCTTC. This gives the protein CASPSFPGQGHGYTF.

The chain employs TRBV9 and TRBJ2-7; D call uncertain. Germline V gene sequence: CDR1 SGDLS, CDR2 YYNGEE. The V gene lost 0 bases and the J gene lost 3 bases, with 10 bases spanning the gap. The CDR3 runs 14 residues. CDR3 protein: CASSVDGRYYEQYF. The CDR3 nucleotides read TGTGCCAGCAGCGTAGATGGCCGATACTACGAGCAGTACTTC.

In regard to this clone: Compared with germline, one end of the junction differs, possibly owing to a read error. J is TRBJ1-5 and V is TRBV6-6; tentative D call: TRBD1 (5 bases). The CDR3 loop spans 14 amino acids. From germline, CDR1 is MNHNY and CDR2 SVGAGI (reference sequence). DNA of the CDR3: TGTGCCAGCAGTTACGCGGGGGGTAATCGGCCCCAGCATTTT. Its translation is CASSYAGGNRPQHF.

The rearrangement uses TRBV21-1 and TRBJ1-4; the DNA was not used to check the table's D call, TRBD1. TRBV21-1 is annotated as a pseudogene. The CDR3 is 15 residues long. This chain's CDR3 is CASSNPTGGCEKLFF. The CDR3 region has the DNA TGTGCCAGCAGCAATCCCACAGGGGGCTGTGAAAAACTGTTTTTT.

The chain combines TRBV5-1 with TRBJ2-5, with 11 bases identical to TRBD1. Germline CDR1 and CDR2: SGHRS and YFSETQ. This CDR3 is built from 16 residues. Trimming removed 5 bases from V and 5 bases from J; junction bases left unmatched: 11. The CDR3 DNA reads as TGCGCCAGCAGATGGACAGGGGGCGATATGGCTGAGACCCAGTACTTC. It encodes CASRWTGGDMAETQYF. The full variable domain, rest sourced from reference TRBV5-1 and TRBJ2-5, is KAGVTQTPRYLIKTRGQQVTLSCSPISGHRSVSWYQQTPGQGLQFLFEYFSETQRNKGNFPGRFSGRQFSNSRSEMNVSTLELGDSALYLCASRWTGGDMAETQYFGPGTRLLVL.

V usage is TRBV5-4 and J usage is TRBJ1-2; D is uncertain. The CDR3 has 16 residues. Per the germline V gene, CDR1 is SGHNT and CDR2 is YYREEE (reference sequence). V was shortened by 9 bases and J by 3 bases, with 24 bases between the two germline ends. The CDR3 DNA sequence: TGTGCCACCGAGGGATGGGGTCTTGAGGCTGACTATGGCTACACCTTC. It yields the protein CATEGWGLEADYGYTF.

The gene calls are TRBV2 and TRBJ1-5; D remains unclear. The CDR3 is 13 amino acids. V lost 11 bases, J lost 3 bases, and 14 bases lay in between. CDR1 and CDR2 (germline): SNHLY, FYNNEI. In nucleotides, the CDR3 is TGTGCCGTATCGGGGAGTCTCAATCAGCCCCAGCATTTT. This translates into CAVSGSLNQPQHF.

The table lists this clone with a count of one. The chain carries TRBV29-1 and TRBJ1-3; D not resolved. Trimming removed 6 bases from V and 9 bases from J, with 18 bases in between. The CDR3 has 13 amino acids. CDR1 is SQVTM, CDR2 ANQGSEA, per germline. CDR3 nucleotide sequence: TGCAGCGTACCGGGTAATCAAGAAGGCACCATATATTTT. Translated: CSVPGNQEGTIYF.

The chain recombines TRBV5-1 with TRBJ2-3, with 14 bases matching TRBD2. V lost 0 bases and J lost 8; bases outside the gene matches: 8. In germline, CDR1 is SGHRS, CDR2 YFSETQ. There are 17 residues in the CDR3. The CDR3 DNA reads TGCGCCAGCAGCTTGGACCCTGGGACTAGCGGGAGTAGTACGCAGTATTTT. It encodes CASSLDPGTSGSSTQYF.

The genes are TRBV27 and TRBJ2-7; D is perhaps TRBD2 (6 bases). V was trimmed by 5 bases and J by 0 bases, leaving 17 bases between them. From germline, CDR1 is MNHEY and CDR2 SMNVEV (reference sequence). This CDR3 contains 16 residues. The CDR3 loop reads CASSPSWGESSYEQYF. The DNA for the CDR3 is TGTGCCAGCAGTCCCTCTTGGGGGGAAAGCTCCTACGAGCAGTACTTC.

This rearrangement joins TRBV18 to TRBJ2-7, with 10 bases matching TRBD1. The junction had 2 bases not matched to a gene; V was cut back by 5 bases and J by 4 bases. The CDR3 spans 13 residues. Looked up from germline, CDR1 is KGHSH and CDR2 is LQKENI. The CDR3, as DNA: TGTGCCAGCTCAGCGGGACAGGGGTACGAGCAGTACTTC. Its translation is CASSAGQGYEQYF.

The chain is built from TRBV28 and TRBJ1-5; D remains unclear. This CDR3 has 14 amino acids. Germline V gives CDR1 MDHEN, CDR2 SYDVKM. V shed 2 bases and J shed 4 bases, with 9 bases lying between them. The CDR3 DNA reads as TGTGCCAGCAGTTTAGGCCCGGGGAATCAGCCCCAGCATTTT. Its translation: CASSLGPGNQPQHF.

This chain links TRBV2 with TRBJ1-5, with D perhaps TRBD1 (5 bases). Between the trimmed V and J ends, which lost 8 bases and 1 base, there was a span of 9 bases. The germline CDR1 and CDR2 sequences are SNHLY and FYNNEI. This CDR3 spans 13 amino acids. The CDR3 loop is CASQGRSNQPQHF. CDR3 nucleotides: TGTGCCAGCCAGGGAAGGAGCAATCAGCCCCAGCATTTT.

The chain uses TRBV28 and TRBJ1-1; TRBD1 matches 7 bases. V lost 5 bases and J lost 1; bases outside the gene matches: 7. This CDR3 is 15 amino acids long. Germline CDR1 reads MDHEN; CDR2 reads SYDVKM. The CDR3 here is CASSLQTGTNTEAFF. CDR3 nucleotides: TGTGCCAGCAGTCTCCAGACAGGGACGAACACTGAAGCTTTCTTT.

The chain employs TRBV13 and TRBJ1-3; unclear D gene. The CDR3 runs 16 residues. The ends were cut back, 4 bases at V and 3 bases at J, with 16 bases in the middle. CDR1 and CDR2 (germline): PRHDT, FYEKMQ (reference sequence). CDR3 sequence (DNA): TGTGCCAGCAGCTCTCTAACGGAGCTTGGTGGAAACACCATATATTTT. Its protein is CASSSLTELGGNTIYF.

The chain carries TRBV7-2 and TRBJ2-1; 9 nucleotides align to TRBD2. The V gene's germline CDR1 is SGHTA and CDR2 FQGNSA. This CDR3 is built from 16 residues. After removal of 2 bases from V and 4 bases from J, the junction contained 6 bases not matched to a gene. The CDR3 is CASSLSSSGRYNEQFF. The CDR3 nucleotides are TGTGCCAGCAGCTTATCCTCCAGCGGGAGGTACAATGAGCAGTTCTTC.